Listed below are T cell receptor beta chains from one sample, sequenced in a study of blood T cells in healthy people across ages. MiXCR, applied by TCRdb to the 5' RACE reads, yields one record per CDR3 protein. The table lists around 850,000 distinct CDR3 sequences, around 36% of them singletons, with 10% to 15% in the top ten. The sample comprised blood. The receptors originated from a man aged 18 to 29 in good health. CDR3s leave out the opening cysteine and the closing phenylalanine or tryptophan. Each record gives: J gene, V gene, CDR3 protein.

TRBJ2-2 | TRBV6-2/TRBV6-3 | ASSYLGPSTLTNTGELF
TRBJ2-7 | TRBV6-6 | ASSYSMYEQY
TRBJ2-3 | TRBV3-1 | ASSHDTPDTQY
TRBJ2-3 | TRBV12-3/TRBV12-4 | ASSFSGAADTQY
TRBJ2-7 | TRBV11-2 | ASSLEDSRSYEQY
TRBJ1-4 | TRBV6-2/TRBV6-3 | ASSYASPGRQNEKLF
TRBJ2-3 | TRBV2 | ASGSLGGASTDTQY
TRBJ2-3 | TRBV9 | ASTPYPGTRNTQY
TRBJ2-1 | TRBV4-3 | ASSQDLAESSYNEQF
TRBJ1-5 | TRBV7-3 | ASSLVGKVSAQH
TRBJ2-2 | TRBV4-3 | ASSQSPTSGTGELF
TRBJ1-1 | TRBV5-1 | ASSQQGGENTEAF
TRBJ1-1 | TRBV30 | AWSVLRSGSNTEAF
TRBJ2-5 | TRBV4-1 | ASSQAQRGGEETQY
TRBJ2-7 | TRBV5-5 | ASSLFSLQRSSYEQY
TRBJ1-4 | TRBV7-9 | ASSADGTVHEKLF
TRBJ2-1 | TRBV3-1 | ASGAGVYNEQF
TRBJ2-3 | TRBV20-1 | SAPTSVSTDTQY
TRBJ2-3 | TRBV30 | AWSLGGRDTQY
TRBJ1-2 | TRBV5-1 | ASSPRGDPRGYT
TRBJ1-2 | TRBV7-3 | ASSPNPITGPYT
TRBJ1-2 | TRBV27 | ASKGTGAMYGYT
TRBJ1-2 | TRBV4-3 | ASSQRSDRNYGYT